What follows are 9 T cell receptor beta chains derived from one specimen sequenced in a study of T-cell reconstitution after alpha-beta-depleted transplantation in children. Unique molecular identifiers featured in how the TCRbeta library was prepared. Each CDR3 protein gets one entry after TCRdb re-called the PCR reads with MiXCR. The sample includes some 490,000 distinct CDR3 sequences, around 13% of them seen just once. The sequenced sample was PBMCs from the stem cell graft donor, obtained from the stem cell graft. These receptors were collected from a human donor who donated a stem cell graft to a child with combined immunodeficiency.

This chain links TRBV25-1 with TRBJ1-2; the D gene is possibly TRBD1 (5 bases). The CDR3 is 12 residues long. V was cut by 6 bases and J by 7 bases, with 12 bases left in between. Germline-derived CDR1 and CDR2 are MGHDK and SYGVNS. CDR3 in amino acids: CASSPIQGGYTF. Written as DNA, the CDR3 is TGTGCCAGCAGCCCGATTCAGGGTGGCTACACCTTC.

This clonotype appeared a few times. V gene TRBV27 combines with J gene TRBJ2-1, with TRBD2 matching 9 bases. From germline, CDR1 is MNHEY and CDR2 SMNVEV (reference sequence). The V gene end was trimmed by 3 bases and the J gene end by 0 bases; junction bases not matched to a gene: 9. The length of the CDR3 is 18 residues. The CDR3 bases are TGTGCCAGCAGTTTTACTAGCGGGTTCCCGAGCTCCTACAATGAGCAGTTCTTC. This translates into CASSFTSGFPSSYNEQFF.

This chain links TRBV12-3 or TRBV12-4 with TRBJ2-5; a possible D gene is TRBD1 (5 bases). The V end lost 7 bases, the J end lost 7 bases, and 13 bases lay between the germline ends. This CDR3 comprises 12 residues. In DNA form, the CDR3 reads TGTGCCAGCAATAGGGGCCCAGGGACCCAGTACTTC. It translates to CASNRGPGTQYF.

The chain employs TRBV5-1 and TRBJ1-2; 7 bases agree with TRBD1. J was trimmed by 3 bases and V by 4 bases; bases with no gene match: 9. Germline V CDR1 and CDR2: SGHRS, YFSETQ. CDR3 length: 15 amino acids. The CDR3 protein is CASSRIEGADYGYTF. The DNA for the CDR3 is TGCGCCAGCAGCCGCATTGAGGGGGCGGACTATGGCTACACCTTC. The variable domain in full, completed from reference TRBV5-1 and TRBJ1-2, reads KAGVTQTPRYLIKTRGQQVTLSCSPISGHRSVSWYQQTPGQGLQFLFEYFSETQRNKGNFPGRFSGRQFSNSRSEMNVSTLELGDSALYLCASSRIEGADYGYTFGSGTRLTVV.

This clonotype has a handful of counts. This sequence joins TRBV14 and TRBJ2-1; TRBD2 matches 7 bases. After removal of 5 bases from V and 1 base from J, the junction contained 5 bases not matched to a gene. The CDR3 is 15 residues long. Germline lookup yields CDR1 SGHDN and CDR2 FVKESK. Here the CDR3 reads CASSNLAASYNEQFF. CDR3 coding DNA: TGTGCCAGCAGCAATCTAGCGGCTTCCTACAATGAGCAGTTCTTC. Combining the CDR3 with reference TRBV14 and TRBJ2-1 gives the whole variable domain EAGVTQFPSHSVIEKGQTVTLRCDPISGHDNLYWYRRVMGKEIKFLLHFVKESKQDESGMPNNRFLAERTGGTYSTLKVQPAELEDSGVYFCASSNLAASYNEQFFGPGTRLTVL.

The CDR3 spells CASSRSGDEETQYF. The CDR3 bases are TGTGCCAGTAGTAGATCCGGGGACGAAGAGACCCAGTACTTC. The V and J genes are TRBV19 and TRBJ2-5; D could derive from TRBD1 or TRBD2 (5 bases each). CDR1 and CDR2 (germline): LNHDA, SQIVND (reference sequence). V lost 4 bases and J 3 bases, leaving 12 bases between the germline ends. The CDR3 runs 14 residues.

This chain uses TRBV4-3 with TRBJ2-7; TRBD1 matches at 9 bases. Germline assignment: CDR1 LGHNA and CDR2 YSLEER. V lost 4 bases, J lost 2 bases, and 12 bases stayed unmatched. This CDR3 has 17 amino acids. CDR3 amino acids: CASSPLGPGQGTYEQYF. Written as DNA, the CDR3 is TGCGCCAGCAGCCCATTGGGACCGGGACAGGGAACCTACGAGCAGTACTTC.

This clonotype appeared a few times. J is TRBJ1-6 and V is TRBV3-1, with unresolved D. Looked up from germline, CDR1 is LGHDT and CDR2 is YNNKEL (reference sequence). Trimming cost V 8 bases and J 6 bases, with 11 bases left between them. The CDR3 is made up of 13 amino acids. In DNA form, the CDR3 reads TGTGCCAGCCAAGACATTTTTAATTCACCCCTCCACTTT. This encodes CASQDIFNSPLHF.

This clonotype has at least ten counts. The rearrangement links TRBV7-2 to TRBJ2-7, with 7 bases matching TRBD1. Germline V CDR1 and CDR2: SGHTA, FQGNSA. J gave up 4 bases and V 6 bases, and 12 bases lay outside the gene matches. The CDR3 consists of 15 residues. The CDR3 loop is CASRTGTAGVYEQYF. The CDR3 DNA sequence: TGTGCCAGCAGAACCGGGACAGCTGGGGTTTACGAGCAGTACTTC.